This is a list of T cell receptor beta chains from one sample in a study of technical replicates of blood from a few donors. Profiled with immunoSEQ multiplex PCR; TCRdb holds only in-frame clones, not every one. Of approximately 50,000 clones listed, about 86% were seen once; the top ten hold over 5.5%. Sequencing was carried out using PBMCs. Receptors were obtained from a human donor in good health. Some clones in this sample may be carry-over from other donors' samples. CDR3s include the opening cysteine and the closing phenylalanine or tryptophan. Fields, in order: V gene, D gene, clone size, J gene, CDR3 DNA, CDR3 protein. The D gene is left open where the match is weak. Clone size is shown for a subset of rows, as once, few, many or a class of expanded clone.

TRBV11-3	TRBD2	-	TRBJ2-1	TGTGCCAGCAGCTTAAGTTCTAGCGGATACAATGAGCAGTTCTTC	CASSLSSSGYNEQFF
TRBV7-3	TRBD2	-	TRBJ2-1	TGTGCCAGCAGCTTAACGGCTAGCGGCTACGAGGAGCAGTTCTTC	CASSLTASGYEEQFF
TRBV4-2	-	once	TRBJ2-7	TGTGCCAGCAGCCAAAACGAGGGCCACGAGCAGTACTTC	CASSQNEGHEQYF
TRBV18	-	-	TRBJ2-5	TGTGCCAGCTCACCAGGGGCTCAACCTGGGGAGACCCAGTACTTC	CASSPGAQPGETQYF
TRBV4-1	-	-	TRBJ1-3	TGCGCCAGCAGCCAAGATCGTAGCGGACGGGGCCGAGCTGGAAACACCATATATTTT	CASSQDRSGRGRAGNTIYF
TRBV11-3	-	-	TRBJ1-1	TGTGCCAGCAGCTTTACGGGATCTGGCACTGAAGCTTTCTTT	CASSFTGSGTEAFF
TRBV10-3	TRBD2	-	TRBJ2-3	TGTGCCATCAGTGAGTCGATAGCGGGGGGGGTCCAAGATACGCAGTATTTT	CAISESIAGGVQDTQYF
TRBV30	-	-	TRBJ1-5	TGTGCCTGGAGTGGACAACGGGGGTTCGGAGGGACGGGCAATCAGCCCCAGCATTTT	CAWSGQRGFGGTGNQPQHF
TRBV5-8	-	-	TRBJ1-1	TGTGCCAGCAGCCCCCCCACCAGAAGCACAGGGAAAGCTTTCTTT	CASSPPTRSTGKAFF
TRBV7-8	TRBD1	-	TRBJ2-7	TGTGCCAGCAGCCCCCCCGAGAGGGACAGGGGGTCCTACGAGCAGTACTTC	CASSPPERDRGSYEQYF
TRBV21-1	-	-	TRBJ2-7	TGTGCCAGCCACGGGGGGCAGAACGAGCAGTACTTC	CASHGGQNEQYF
TRBV7-8	-	-	TRBJ2-7	TGTGCCAGCAGGAGGGGGACCCAGCCTTCCTACGAGCAGTACTTC	CASRRGTQPSYEQYF
TRBV7-9	-	-	TRBJ1-4	TGTGCCAGCAGCTCAGCGCAGTCAACTAATGAAAAACTGTTTTTT	CASSSAQSTNEKLFF
TRBV27	TRBD1	-	TRBJ1-1	TGTGCCAGCAGGCCTAGACAGGGGGAGAGGAACACTGAAGCTTTCTTT	CASRPRQGERNTEAFF
TRBV6-1	-	few	TRBJ2-3	TGTGCCAGCAGTGCGGACGGGGGTGGTACAGATACGCAGTATTTT	CASSADGGGTDTQYF
TRBV2	TRBD2	few	TRBJ2-1	TGTGCCAGCAGGACTAGCGGGGGGGCCATTGAGCAGTTCTTC	CASRTSGGAIEQFF
TRBV2	TRBD1	-	TRBJ1-2	TGTGCCAGCCAGGACAGGAAATATGGCTACACCTTC	CASQDRKYGYTF
TRBV7-8	TRBD1	-	TRBJ1-2	TGTGCCAGCAGCTATTGGGTTGGACAGGGGGACTATGGCTACACCTTC	CASSYWVGQGDYGYTF
TRBV30	-	-	TRBJ1-1	TGTGCCTGGAGCGGCAGGGGATACTCTGAAGCTTTCTTT	CAWSGRGYSEAFF
TRBV7-6	-	-	TRBJ1-1	TGTGCCAGCAGCTTACCCTCCCACGGGGACACTGAAGCTTTCTTT	CASSLPSHGDTEAFF
TRBV7-2	TRBD1	once	TRBJ2-7	TGTGCCAGCAGCTGGACAGGGCCCAGCGAGCAGTACTTC	CASSWTGPSEQYF
TRBV7-8	-	once	TRBJ1-5	TGTGCCAGCAGCTTAGAGCCCTATACGCGGCCCCAGCATTTT	CASSLEPYTRPQHF
TRBV11-1	-	-	TRBJ2-2	TGTGCCAGCAGCCCGGGACTTTCCGGGGAGCTGTTTTTT	CASSPGLSGELFF
TRBV4-3	-	-	TRBJ1-6	TGCGCCAGCAGCCAAGACTGGGGGGTAAATTCACCCCTCCACTTT	CASSQDWGVNSPLHF
TRBV5-1	TRBD2	-	TRBJ2-3	TGCGCCAGCAGCCCGGGACTCAGCGGGGGTACGCAGTATTTT	CASSPGLSGGTQYF
TRBV4-1	TRBD1	-	TRBJ2-7	TGCGCCAGCAGCCAAAGGACAGGGAGTTCCTACGAGCAGTACTTC	CASSQRTGSSYEQYF
TRBV6-5	-	-	TRBJ1-1	TGTGCCAGCAGTTACATGCGGTCGGGGAACACTGAAGCTTTCTTT	CASSYMRSGNTEAFF
TRBV7-2	TRBD1	-	TRBJ2-5	TGTGCCAGCAGCCAGGACAGGAGGGAGACCCAGTACTTC	CASSQDRRETQYF
TRBV6-5	-	few	TRBJ1-6	TGTGCCAGCAGTTACCGGGACTCCAACTCACCCCTCCACTTT	CASSYRDSNSPLHF
TRBV7-6	TRBD2	once	TRBJ2-7	TGTGCCAGCAGCCCCTCGGTAGCGGGGGGATCCTACGAGCAGTACTTC	CASSPSVAGGSYEQYF
TRBV21-1	-	-	TRBJ2-1	TGTGCCAGCAGCACCAGACTAGCGGGAGATTTGGATGAGCAGTTCTTC	CASSTRLAGDLDEQFF
TRBV18	-	-	TRBJ1-5	TGTGCCAGCTCACCACCGTGGGGCGCCAATCAGCCCCAGCATTTT	CASSPPWGANQPQHF
TRBV7-6	TRBD2	-	TRBJ2-2	TGTGCCAGCAGCTTAGATACACTAGCGATTAAAACCGGGGAGCTGTTTTTT	CASSLDTLAIKTGELFF
TRBV9	-	large	TRBJ1-2	TGTGCCAGCAGCGAAACAGGGTTAGCTAACTATGGCTACACCTTC	CASSETGLANYGYTF
TRBV7-9	-	-	TRBJ2-3	TGTGCCAGCAGCGCCTATAGGGAGGATACGCAGTATTTT	CASSAYREDTQYF
TRBV6-1	-	-	TRBJ1-1	TGTGCCACCGGCGCTGTAAGGGGGGGGAGCACTGAAGCTTTCTTT	CATGAVRGGSTEAFF
TRBV10-3	TRBD1	-	TRBJ1-1	TGTGCCATAGGGACAGGGAACTCTGAAGCTTTCTTT	CAIGTGNSEAFF
TRBV7-9	TRBD1	-	TRBJ2-7	TGTGCCAGCAGCTTAGTTTTGACAGGGGGCACCTACGAGCAGTACTTC	CASSLVLTGGTYEQYF
TRBV11-3	-	-	TRBJ2-1	TGTGCCAGCAGCTCCCCAAGACAGGATGAGCAGTTCTTC	CASSSPRQDEQFF
TRBV5-1	TRBD2	-	TRBJ2-1	TGCGCCAGCAGCTTGGCTAGCGGGAGGGGAGATGAGCAGTTCTTC	CASSLASGRGDEQFF
TRBV4-1	-	few	TRBJ1-2	TGCGCCAGCAGTCAAGATATGGAGGGCTATGGCTACACCTTC	CASSQDMEGYGYTF